A single sample gave rise to the 13 T cell receptor beta chains below, sequenced in a study of cytotoxic CD8 clonotypes in ibrutinib-treated CLL. The assay was immunoSEQ multiplex PCR, and TCRdb's table has in-frame clones only and misses some. Of about 250,000 clones listed, 70% are singletons. Sequences were derived from PBMCs, sampled after 24 months of ibrutinib treatment. Receptors were obtained from a human donor with chronic lymphocytic leukemia.

The chain is built from TRBV18 and TRBJ1-1, with a weak D call TRBD1 (6 bases). CDR1 is KGHSH, CDR2 LQKENI, per germline. The V and J ends lost 1 base and 1 base respectively, with 13 bases between them. CDR3 size: 16 residues. CDR3 in amino acids: CASSPLTTGTNTEAFF. The CDR3 DNA sequence: TGTGCCAGCTCACCACTGACGACAGGTACGAACACTGAAGCTTTCTTT.

The V and J genes are TRBV2 and TRBJ2-1; a possible D gene is TRBD2 (5 bases). The CDR3 runs to 15 residues. V was shortened by 4 bases and J by 1 base, with 11 bases between the two germline ends. Germline values: CDR1 SNHLY, CDR2 FYNNEI. CDR3 nucleotide sequence: TGTGCCAGCAGTGGGTTGGACTCATCCTACAATGAGCAGTTCTTC. This codes for CASSGLDSSYNEQFF.

The V and J genes are TRBV2 and TRBJ2-1; D could derive from TRBD1 or TRBD2 (5 bases each). From germline, CDR1 is SNHLY and CDR2 FYNNEI. This CDR3 comprises 12 residues. The ends were cut back, 10 bases at V and 7 bases at J, with 14 bases in the middle. CDR3 region: CANTGPLNEQFF. For the CDR3, the DNA is TGTGCCAATACGGGGCCTTTGAATGAGCAGTTCTTC.

This clone was seen a few times. This chain uses TRBV19 with TRBJ2-7; D unresolved. The CDR3 contains 13 residues. The V gene lost 3 bases and the J gene lost 1 base, with 7 bases spanning the gap. The V gene's germline CDR1 is LNHDA and CDR2 SQIVND (reference sequence). DNA of the CDR3: TGTGCCAGTAGTATCTACAAATCCTACGAGCAGTACTTC. It translates to CASSIYKSYEQYF.

CDR3 bases: TGTGCCAGCAGCTTTACAGGGGGCACTGAAGCTTTCTTT. Its protein product is CASSFTGGTEAFF. The chain links TRBV5-4 to TRBJ1-1; 8 bases fit TRBD1. V trimming: 2 bases; J trimming: 4 bases; junction bases outside the gene matches: 1. CDR3 size: 13 residues. Germline-derived CDR1 and CDR2 are SGHNT and YYREEE (reference sequence).

The chain links TRBV27 to TRBJ2-1; D perhaps matches TRBD2 (5 bases). From germline, CDR1 is MNHEY and CDR2 SMNVEV (reference sequence). CDR3 length: 15 residues. Trimming removed 7 bases at V and 4 bases at J, with 17 bases between. The CDR3 spells CASTSGYRIYNEQFF. DNA of the CDR3: TGTGCCAGCACCAGCGGATACCGAATTTACAATGAGCAGTTCTTC.

This clone was picked up one time. The J gene is TRBJ1-2, the V gene TRBV11-3, with D uncertain. V was shortened by 8 bases and J by 4 bases, with 11 bases between the two germline ends. Germline CDR1 is SGHNT and CDR2 is YENEEA. CDR3 size: 12 residues. Here the CDR3 DNA reads TGTGCCAGCGTGTCACGGGCCTATGGCTACACCTTC. Protein product: CASVSRAYGYTF.

The CDR3 spells CASSKIFSSSGAQETQYF. In DNA, the CDR3 is TGTGCCAGCAGCAAAATCTTCTCGTCTAGCGGGGCCCAAGAGACCCAGTACTTC. The chain combines TRBV21-1 with TRBJ2-5; TRBD2, the table's D call, was not compared with the DNA. TRBV21-1 is annotated as a pseudogene. The CDR3 contains 18 residues.

The CDR3 loop is CASSLGGTQFSEQYF. DNA for the CDR3: TGCGCCAGCAGCTTGGGTGGGACACAGTTCAGCGAGCAGTACTTC. The J gene is TRBJ2-7, the V gene TRBV5-1; maybe TRBD1 (6 bases). The CDR3 length is 15 residues. Per germline, CDR1 SGHRS and CDR2 YFSETQ. V was shortened by 0 bases and J by 6 bases, with 16 bases between the two germline ends.

The rearrangement uses TRBV5-4 and TRBJ2-1; 7 bases line up with TRBD2. The CDR3 is 14 amino acids. Germline V gene sequence: CDR1 SGHNT, CDR2 YYREEE (reference sequence). V trimming: 3 bases; J trimming: 4 bases; junction bases outside the gene matches: 4. The CDR3 region has the DNA TGTGCCAGCAGCTCCGGGGGGTTGTACAATGAGCAGTTCTTC. Protein: CASSSGGLYNEQFF.

This chain uses TRBV25-1 with TRBJ2-7; no definite D call. There are 11 residues in the CDR3. Germline CDR1 reads MGHDK; CDR2 reads SYGVNS. Trimming took 6 bases from V and 2 from J, leaving 5 bases between them. The CDR3 bases are TGTGCCAGCAGCATAGCCTACGAGCAGTACTTC. Translating it yields CASSIAYEQYF.

The CDR3 DNA reads as TGCAGCGTAACCTCAGCCTACTCTGGAAACACCATATATTTT. Its protein is CSVTSAYSGNTIYF. The V and J genes are TRBV29-1 and TRBJ1-3; D remains unclear. This CDR3 spans 14 amino acids. The V gene's germline CDR1 is SQVTM and CDR2 ANQGSEA. Trimming cost V 6 bases and J 0 bases, with 12 bases left between them.

CDR3 nucleotide sequence: TGTGCCAGCAGGCCTCGGGACAGGGGCTACGAGCAGTACTTC. This sequence encodes CASRPRDRGYEQYF. V is TRBV7-8 and J is TRBJ2-7; TRBD1 matches at 10 bases. The CDR3 is 14 amino acids. The J segment lost 3 bases and the V segment lost 6 bases, leaving 5 bases of the junction unmatched. The V gene's germline CDR1 is SGHVS and CDR2 FQNEAQ. Based on the CDR3 plus reference TRBV7-8 and TRBJ2-7, the full variable domain is GAGVSQSPRYKVAKRGQDVALRCDPISGHVSLFWYQQALGQGPEFLTYFQNEAQLDKSGLPSDRFFAERPEGSVSTLKIQRTQQEDSAVYLCASRPRDRGYEQYFGPGTRLTVT.